This T cell receptor beta chain was recovered during a study of identical twins. Overall study findings and caveats: For out-of-frame alpha sequences shared by twins, low generation probability was in excess. The abundant beta clonotypes from cord blood had fewer insertions, and memory repertoires had none of this.

The authors used template switching to add a universal primer site and gave cDNA unique molecular identifiers. TCRdb independently ran MiXCR on the 5' RACE reads; one entry per CDR3 protein. The sample records a few hundred thousand distinct CDR3 sequences, around a sixth being singletons. There are many counts of this clonotype. The antigen is unknown. There are 14 residues in the CDR3. The J segment lost 7 bases and the V segment lost 4 bases, leaving 4 bases of the junction unmatched. CDR1 is DFQATT and CDR2 is SNEGSKA in the germline V gene (reference sequence). The source material was naive T cells sorted from blood. The rearrangement links TRBV20-1 to TRBJ2-1, with 13 bases lining up with TRBD2. This TCR came from a middle-aged man in good health. The CDR3 DNA sequence: TGCAGTGCTACCGGGACTAGCGGGATAAATGAGCAGTTCTTC. Its translation: CSATGTSGINEQFF.